A single T cell receptor (beta chain) is shown here with its context. Original data processing: Amplified reference gene primers provided the basis for estimating nucleated cell counts. TCRdb's table, derived via immunoSEQ multiplex PCR, lists solely in-frame clones and lacks some. The D gene and trimming were derived from the DNA, and the V and J assignments and clone size from that table. Of 70,000 to 90,000 clones in the sample, roughly three quarters are singletons; the top ten hold approximately 24%. This specimen belongs to a study of blood T cell repertoires in COVID-19. CDR1 is SGHTA and CDR2 is FQGNSA in the germline V gene. Trimming cost V 5 bases and J 8 bases; bases outside gene matches: 7. The CDR3 covers 14 residues.

The receptor was isolated from a human donor in a cohort sampled during active COVID-19. The chain employs TRBV7-2 and TRBJ2-3; 10 positions agree with TRBD1. Sequenced material: peripheral blood. The CDR3 nucleotides are TGTGCCAGCAGCCTGGACAGGGGGGAGGGTACGCAGTATTTT. Its translation: CASSLDRGEGTQYF.